This record concerns one TCR beta chain sequence. Its cognate antigen has yet to be identified. There are no base qualities to consult, and no much larger clone falls within one base. TCRbeta CDR3 regions were amplified from genomic DNA by means of the immunoSEQ Assay, a bias-controlled multiplex PCR. The authors' pipeline ran thus. The number of nucleated cells in each sample was estimated by amplification of reference gene primers within the assay. To quantify the absolute abundance of each unique TCRbeta CDR3 rearrangement, sequence reads were collapsed and filtered. For each sample, productive Simpson clonality was calculated as the square root of Simpson's diversity index across productive rearrangements. TCRdb's version of the immuneACCESS table is confined to in-frame rearrangements and falls short of the full clone set. An unresolved V gene accounts for under half of the shortfall where checked; the remainder is of unknown origin. V and J calls and clone size are given by that table; D and trimming were obtained from the DNA. The sample data list some 120,000 clones, and 70% to 85% of these were observed just once. The top ten hold 0.86% of the sample.

This record comes from a study of blood T cell repertoires in COVID-19 (dated by TCRdb to the early 2020s). In terms of the full investigation: Samples from collaborators originated in the United States, Italy and Spain and spanned both the acute and convalescent phases of COVID-19. Samples came from the ongoing ImmuneRACE study (first 160 participants) plus 1,254 subjects from 6 global collaborators. Nearly every sample came with metadata listing a de-identified subject ID, COVID-19 status, age in years and sex. The prospective study material was composed of cDNA or gDNA derived from T cells, B-cell-depleted T cells, or PBMCs. HLA class I and class II types, where available, came from metadata supplied by the sample provider rather than from assay-based typing. The repertoires were released in a freely available public database intended as a resource for research on the immune response to SARS-CoV-2. Deeply sampled blood TCRbeta repertoires from subjects exposed to, actively infected with, or recovered from COVID-19 were included in the dataset.

Each collaborating institution followed its own protocols to collect whole blood in K2EDTA tubes. For TCRbeta analysis, collaborators shipped samples in one of three forms: frozen whole blood, isolated PBMCs, or DNA extracted from either of those sample types. Counted from cysteine to phenylalanine, this CDR3 has 15 amino acids. Only the CDR3 part of the read is kept: 45 bases, read in frame from the first base. The germline V gene supplies CDR1 MNHEY and CDR2 SVGAGI. At the junction V is shortened by 0 bases and J by 3 bases; bases outside the gene matches: 4. What the research found in general, with its limitations: How much clinical and demographic metadata was included differed by source and by participant, and the metadata was provided uncurated.

This chain joins TRBV6-5 to TRBJ1-2; TRBD1 aligns with 7 central bases. The sequencing input was peripheral blood. The clonotype was recovered from a human donor with acute or convalescent COVID-19. The donor label of this sample is uncertain. The DNA sequence is TGTGCCAGCAGTTACTCAGGGGGCAGGGACTATGGCTACACCTTC. This is translated as CASSYSGGRDYGYTF.